These T cell receptor beta chains were read from a single sample in a study of CD8+ T cells in alopecia areata. The method was immunoSEQ multiplex PCR; TCRdb's version includes in-frame clones alone and lacks a portion of them. The data show 200,000 to 250,000 clones, 56% seen once. The sample consisted of CD8+ T cells sorted from blood. The receptors were gathered from a human donor in good health. CDR3s include the opening cysteine and the closing phenylalanine or tryptophan. A D gene is named only where the DNA matches it firmly. Clone size appears in some rows only: once, few, many, or a class for an expanded clone.

D	V	size	J	CDR3	DNA
TRBD1	TRBV9	-	TRBJ1-5	CASSATGGSNQPQHF	TGTGCCAGCAGCGCCACAGGGGGTTCCAATCAGCCCCAGCATTTT
TRBD1	TRBV27	once	TRBJ1-1	CASSFRQGTEAFF	TGTGCCAGCAGTTTTCGACAGGGCACTGAAGCTTTCTTT
-	TRBV7-2	few	TRBJ2-7	CASSGPALDEQYF	TGTGCCAGCAGCGGACCCGCCCTCGACGAGCAGTACTTC
TRBD1	TRBV25-1	-	TRBJ2-4	CASTAAGGFKNIQYF	TGTGCCAGCACCGCCGCAGGGGGATTCAAAAACATTCAGTACTTC
TRBD1	TRBV30	-	TRBJ2-7	CAWSRQGRPYEQYF	TGTGCCTGGAGTCGACAGGGGCGCCCCTACGAGCAGTACTTC
-	TRBV14	-	TRBJ1-2	CASSQADYGYTF	TGTGCCAGCAGCCAGGCTGATTATGGCTACACCTTC
-	TRBV19	-	TRBJ1-5	CASSITNQPQHF	TGTGCCAGTAGTATTACTAATCAGCCCCAGCATTTT
TRBD1	TRBV29-1	-	TRBJ2-7	CSVPQRAGGEQYF	TGCAGCGTTCCCCAGAGGGCAGGGGGAGAGCAGTACTTC
-	TRBV4-1	few	TRBJ2-1	CASSTVPGANNEQFF	TGCGCCAGCAGCACCGTCCCGGGGGCTAACAATGAGCAGTTCTTC
-	TRBV10-2	few	TRBJ2-5	CASTPGKGETQYF	TGCGCCAGCACCCCGGGGAAAGGGGAGACCCAGTACTTC
-	TRBV4-1	-	TRBJ2-2	CASSQEAGPGELFF	TGCGCCAGCAGCCAAGAAGCAGGGCCCGGGGAGCTGTTTTTT
-	TRBV29-1	-	TRBJ1-1	CSAIPPRENTEAFF	TGCAGCGCAATCCCGCCCAGGGAAAACACTGAAGCTTTCTTT